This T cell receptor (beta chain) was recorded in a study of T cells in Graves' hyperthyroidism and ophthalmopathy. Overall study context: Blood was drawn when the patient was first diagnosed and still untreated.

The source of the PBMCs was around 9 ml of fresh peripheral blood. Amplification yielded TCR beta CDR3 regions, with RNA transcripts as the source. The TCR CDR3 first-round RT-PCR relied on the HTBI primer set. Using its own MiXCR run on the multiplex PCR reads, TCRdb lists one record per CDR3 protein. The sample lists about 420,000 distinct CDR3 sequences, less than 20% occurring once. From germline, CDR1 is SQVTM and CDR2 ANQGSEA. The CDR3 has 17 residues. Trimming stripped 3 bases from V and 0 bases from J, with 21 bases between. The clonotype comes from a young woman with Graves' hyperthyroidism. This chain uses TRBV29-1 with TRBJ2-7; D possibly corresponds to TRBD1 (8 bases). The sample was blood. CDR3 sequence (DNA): TGCAGCGTTGACAACCCAGACAGGGGACTAAGCTCCTACGAGCAGTACTTC. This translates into CSVDNPDRGLSSYEQYF.